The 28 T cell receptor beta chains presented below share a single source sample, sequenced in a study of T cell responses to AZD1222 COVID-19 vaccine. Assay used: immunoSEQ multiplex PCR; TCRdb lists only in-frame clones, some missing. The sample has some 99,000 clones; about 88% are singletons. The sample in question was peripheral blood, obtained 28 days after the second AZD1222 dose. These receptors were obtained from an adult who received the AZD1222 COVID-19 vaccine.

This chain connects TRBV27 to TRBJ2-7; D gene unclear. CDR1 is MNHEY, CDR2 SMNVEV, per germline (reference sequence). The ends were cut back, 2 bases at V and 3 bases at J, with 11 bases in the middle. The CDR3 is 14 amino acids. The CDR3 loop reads CASSLTDPDYEQYF. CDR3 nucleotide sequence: TGTGCCAGCAGTTTAACGGACCCGGACTACGAGCAGTACTTC.

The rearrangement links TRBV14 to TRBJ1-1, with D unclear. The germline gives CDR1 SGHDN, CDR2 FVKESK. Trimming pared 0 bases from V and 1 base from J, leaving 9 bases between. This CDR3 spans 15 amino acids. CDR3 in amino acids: CASSQEWMRNTEAFF. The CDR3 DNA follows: TGTGCCAGCAGCCAAGAGTGGATGCGGAACACTGAAGCTTTCTTT.

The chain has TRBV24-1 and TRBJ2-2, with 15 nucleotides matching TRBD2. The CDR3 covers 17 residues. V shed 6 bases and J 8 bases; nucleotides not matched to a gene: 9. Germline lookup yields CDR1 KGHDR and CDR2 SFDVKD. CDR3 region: CATSFPPGLAGGGELFF. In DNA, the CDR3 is TGTGCCACCAGTTTCCCTCCGGGACTAGCGGGAGGAGGGGAGCTGTTTTTT.

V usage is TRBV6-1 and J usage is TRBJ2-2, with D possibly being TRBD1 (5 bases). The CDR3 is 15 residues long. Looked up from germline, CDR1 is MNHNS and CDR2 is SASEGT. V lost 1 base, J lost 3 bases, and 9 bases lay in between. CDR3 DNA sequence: TGTGCCAGCAGTGAAGGGGTAGGGGACACCGGGGAGCTGTTTTTT. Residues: CASSEGVGDTGELFF.

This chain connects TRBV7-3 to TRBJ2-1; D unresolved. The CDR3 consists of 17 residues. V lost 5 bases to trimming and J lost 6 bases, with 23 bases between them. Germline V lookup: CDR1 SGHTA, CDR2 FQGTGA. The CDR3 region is CASSANARTQSGNEQFF. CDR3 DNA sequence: TGTGCCAGCAGCGCTAATGCCCGGACCCAATCCGGCAATGAGCAGTTCTTC.

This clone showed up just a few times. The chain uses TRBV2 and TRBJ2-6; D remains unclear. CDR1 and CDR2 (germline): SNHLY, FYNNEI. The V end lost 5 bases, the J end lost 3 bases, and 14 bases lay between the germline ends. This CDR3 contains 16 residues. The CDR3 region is CASSPSMSIGANVLTF. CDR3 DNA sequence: TGTGCCAGCAGTCCCTCCATGTCAATTGGGGCCAACGTCCTGACTTTC.

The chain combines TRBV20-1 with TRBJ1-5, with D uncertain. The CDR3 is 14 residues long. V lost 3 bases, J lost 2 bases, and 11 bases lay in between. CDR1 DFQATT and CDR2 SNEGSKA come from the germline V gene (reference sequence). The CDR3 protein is CSASERVGNQPQHF. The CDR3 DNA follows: TGCAGTGCTAGTGAGAGGGTTGGCAATCAGCCCCAGCATTTT.

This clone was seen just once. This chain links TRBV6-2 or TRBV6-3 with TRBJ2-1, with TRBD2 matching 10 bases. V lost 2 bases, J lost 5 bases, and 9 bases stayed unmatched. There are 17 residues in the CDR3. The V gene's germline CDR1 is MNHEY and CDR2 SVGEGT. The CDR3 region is CASSYGAGTSEDNEQFF. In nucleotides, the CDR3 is TGTGCCAGCAGTTACGGGGCCGGGACTAGCGAAGACAATGAGCAGTTCTTC.

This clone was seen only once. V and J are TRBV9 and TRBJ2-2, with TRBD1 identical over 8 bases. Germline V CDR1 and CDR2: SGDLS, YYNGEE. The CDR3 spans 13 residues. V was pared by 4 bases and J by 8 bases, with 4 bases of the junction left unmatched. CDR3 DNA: TGTGCCAGCAGCCCAGGGGGCATAGGGGAGCTGTTTTTT. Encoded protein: CASSPGGIGELFF.

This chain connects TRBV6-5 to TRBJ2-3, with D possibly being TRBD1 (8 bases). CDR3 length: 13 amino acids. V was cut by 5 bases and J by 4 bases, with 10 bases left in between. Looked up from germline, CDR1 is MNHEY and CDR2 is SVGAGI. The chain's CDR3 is CASSTGGADTQYF. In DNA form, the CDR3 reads TGTGCCAGCAGTACAGGGGGGGCAGATACGCAGTATTTT.

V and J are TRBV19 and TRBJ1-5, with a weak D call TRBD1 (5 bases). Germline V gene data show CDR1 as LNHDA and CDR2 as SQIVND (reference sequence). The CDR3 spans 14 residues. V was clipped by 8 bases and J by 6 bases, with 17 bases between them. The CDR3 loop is CASSLQGGFQPQHF. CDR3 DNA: TGTGCCAGTTCCCTTCAGGGTGGGTTTCAGCCCCAGCATTTT.

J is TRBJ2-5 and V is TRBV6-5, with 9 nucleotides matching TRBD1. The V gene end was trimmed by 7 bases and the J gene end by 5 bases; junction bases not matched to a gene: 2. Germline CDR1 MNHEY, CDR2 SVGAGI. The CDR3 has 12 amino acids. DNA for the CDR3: TGTGCCAGCAAAGGGACAGGGGAGACCCAGTACTTC. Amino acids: CASKGTGETQYF.

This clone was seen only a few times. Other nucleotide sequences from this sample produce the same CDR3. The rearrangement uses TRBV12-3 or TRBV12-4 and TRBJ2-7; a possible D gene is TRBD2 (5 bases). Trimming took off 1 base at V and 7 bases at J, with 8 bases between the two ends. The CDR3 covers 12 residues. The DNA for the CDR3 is TGTGCCAGCAGTTTAGGAACGGGGGAGCAGTACTTC. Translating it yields CASSLGTGEQYF.

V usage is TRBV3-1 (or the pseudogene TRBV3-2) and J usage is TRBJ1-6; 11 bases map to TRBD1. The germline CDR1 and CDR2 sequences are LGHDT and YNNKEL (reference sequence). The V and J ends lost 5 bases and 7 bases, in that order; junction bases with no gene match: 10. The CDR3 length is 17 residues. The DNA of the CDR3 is TGTGCCAGCAGCGGGTCAGGACAGGGGGCTGAGAATTCACCCCTCCACTTT. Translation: CASSGSGQGAENSPLHF.

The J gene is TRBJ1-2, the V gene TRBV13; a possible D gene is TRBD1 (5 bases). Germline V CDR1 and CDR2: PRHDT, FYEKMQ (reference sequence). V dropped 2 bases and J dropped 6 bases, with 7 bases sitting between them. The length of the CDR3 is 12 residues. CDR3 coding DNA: TGTGCCAGCAGCTTACAGGGTGATGGCTACACCTTC. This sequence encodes CASSLQGDGYTF.

CDR3 protein: CATSRDKGDAEAFF. The CDR3 coding sequence is TGTGCCACCAGCAGAGATAAGGGAGACGCTGAAGCTTTCTTT. This chain connects TRBV15 to TRBJ1-1; D not resolved. The V and J ends lost 0 bases and 6 bases respectively, with 11 bases between them. The CDR3 runs 14 residues. Germline CDR1 LNHNV, CDR2 YYDKDF (reference sequence).

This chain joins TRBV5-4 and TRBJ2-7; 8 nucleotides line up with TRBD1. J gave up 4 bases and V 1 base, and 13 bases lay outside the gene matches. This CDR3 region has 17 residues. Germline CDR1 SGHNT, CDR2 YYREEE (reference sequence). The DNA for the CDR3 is TGTGCCAGCAGCTTGAGCGCAGGGGGCGTTTTAAAGTACGAGCAGTACTTC. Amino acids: CASSLSAGGVLKYEQYF.

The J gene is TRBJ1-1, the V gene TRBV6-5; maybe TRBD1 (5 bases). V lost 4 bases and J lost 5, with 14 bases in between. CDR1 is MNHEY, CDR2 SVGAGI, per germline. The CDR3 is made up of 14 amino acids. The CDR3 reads CASSSFRVWTEAFF. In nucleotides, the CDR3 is TGTGCCAGCAGTTCGTTCAGGGTATGGACTGAAGCTTTCTTT.

The CDR3 nucleotides are TGTGCCAGCAGCGCCACCCGAGGCGGCGAGCAGTACTTC. Its protein product is CASSATRGGEQYF. The chain uses TRBV9 and TRBJ2-7; D is undetermined. V lost 3 bases and J lost 6, with 13 bases in between. Per the germline V gene, CDR1 is SGDLS and CDR2 is YYNGEE. This CDR3 region has 13 residues.

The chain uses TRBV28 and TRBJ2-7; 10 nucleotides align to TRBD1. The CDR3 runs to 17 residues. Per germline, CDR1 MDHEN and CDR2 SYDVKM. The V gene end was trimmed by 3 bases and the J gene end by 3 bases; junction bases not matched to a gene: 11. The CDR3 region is CASSFFLRGQGRYEQYF. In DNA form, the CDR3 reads TGTGCCAGCAGTTTTTTTTTAAGGGGACAGGGGCGCTACGAGCAGTACTTC.

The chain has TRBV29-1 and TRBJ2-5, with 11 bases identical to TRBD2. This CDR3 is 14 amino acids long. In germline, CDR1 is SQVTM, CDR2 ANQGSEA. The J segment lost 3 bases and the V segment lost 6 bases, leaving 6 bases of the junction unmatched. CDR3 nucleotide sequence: TGCAGCGTGAAGACTAGCGGGATAAAAGAGACCCAGTACTTC. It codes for CSVKTSGIKETQYF.

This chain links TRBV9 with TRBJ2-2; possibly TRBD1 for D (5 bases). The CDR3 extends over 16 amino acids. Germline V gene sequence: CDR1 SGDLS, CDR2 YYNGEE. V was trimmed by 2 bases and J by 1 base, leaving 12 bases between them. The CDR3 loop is CASSVIDSQNTGELFF. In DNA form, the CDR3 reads TGTGCCAGCAGCGTTATAGACAGTCAGAACACCGGGGAGCTGTTTTTT.

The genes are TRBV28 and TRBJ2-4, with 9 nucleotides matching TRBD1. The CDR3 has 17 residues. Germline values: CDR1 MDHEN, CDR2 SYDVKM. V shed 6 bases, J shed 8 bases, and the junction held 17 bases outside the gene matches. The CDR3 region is CASRPLPGQGSMHIQYF. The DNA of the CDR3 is TGTGCCAGCAGACCCCTCCCGGGACAGGGAAGTATGCACATTCAGTACTTC.

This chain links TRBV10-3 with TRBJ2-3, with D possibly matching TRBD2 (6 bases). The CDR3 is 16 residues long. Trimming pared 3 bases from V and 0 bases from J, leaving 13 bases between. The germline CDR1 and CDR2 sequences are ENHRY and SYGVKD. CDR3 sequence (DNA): TGTGCCATCAGTGATTGGACTAAGACTAGCACAGATACGCAGTATTTT. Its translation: CAISDWTKTSTDTQYF.

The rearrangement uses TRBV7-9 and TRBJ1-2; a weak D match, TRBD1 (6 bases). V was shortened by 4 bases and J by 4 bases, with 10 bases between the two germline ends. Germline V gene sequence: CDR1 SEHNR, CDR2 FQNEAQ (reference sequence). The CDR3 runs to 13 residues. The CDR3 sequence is CASSSDRIYGYTF. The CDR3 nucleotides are TGTGCCAGCAGCTCGGACAGAATCTATGGCTACACCTTC.

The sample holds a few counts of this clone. CDR3 sequence reads: CASRTGGADEKLFF. The CDR3 DNA sequence: TGTGCCAGCAGAACAGGGGGCGCGGATGAAAAACTGTTTTTT. The chain recombines TRBV28 with TRBJ1-4; 9 bases line up with TRBD1. The trim removed 6 bases at V and 6 bases at J, leaving 5 bases unmatched. CDR1 is MDHEN, CDR2 SYDVKM, per germline. This CDR3 has 14 residues.

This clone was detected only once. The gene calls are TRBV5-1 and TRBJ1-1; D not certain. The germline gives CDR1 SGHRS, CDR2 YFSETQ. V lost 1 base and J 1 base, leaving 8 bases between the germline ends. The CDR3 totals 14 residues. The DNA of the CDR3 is TGCGCCAGCAGCTTGAAAGGCTCGAACACTGAAGCTTTCTTT. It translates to CASSLKGSNTEAFF.

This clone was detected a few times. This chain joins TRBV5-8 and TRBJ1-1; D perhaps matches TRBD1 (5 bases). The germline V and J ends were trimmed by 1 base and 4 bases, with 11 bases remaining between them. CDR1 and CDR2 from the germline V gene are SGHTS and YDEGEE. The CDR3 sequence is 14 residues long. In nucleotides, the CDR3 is TGTGCCAGCAGCTTGTCGGCAGGGTTCACTGAAGCTTTCTTT. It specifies CASSLSAGFTEAFF.